This T cell receptor (beta chain) originates from a study of cytomegalovirus exposure and HLA in healthy donors. PCR amplification relied on 60 Vbeta primers (plus 13 Jbeta primers). The protocol was immunoSEQ multiplex PCR, while the TCRdb copy is restricted to in-frame clones and leaves out a portion. The repertoire consists of some 180,000 clones, with 77% occurring once and the leading ten covering 1.4%. Germline CDR1 and CDR2: MNHEY and SVGAGI. The CDR3 runs to 15 residues. The V end lost 6 bases, the J end lost 1 base, and 13 bases lay between the germline ends. The source material was PBMCs. The sequence was obtained from a man between 18 and 35 years old in good health and CMV-seronegative. V gene TRBV6-5 combines with J gene TRBJ1-5; no definite D call. This CDR3 is CASSPGGKSNQPQHF. CDR3 coding DNA: TGTGCCAGCAGCCCCGGAGGGAAAAGCAATCAGCCCCAGCATTTT.